This T cell receptor (beta chain) stems from a study of T cells after posttransplantation cyclophosphamide listed by TCRdb under 2016. Regarding the complete study: Using TRB sequencing, the study followed how the T cell repertoire reconstituted after myeloablative bone marrow transplantation in which posttransplantation cyclophosphamide served as GVHD prophylaxis. Samples from around 37 PTCy-treated patients, along with samples from 16 of their related bone marrow donors, underwent antigen receptor sequencing. Blood from every one of the approximately 33 PTCy patients who had 1-year posttransplant specimens underwent TRB sequencing. In 3 patients, TRB sequencing was also performed on up to about 3 more blood samples taken 2 to 5.2 years after transplant, and in 4 patients, pretransplant blood was also TRB-sequenced. Because TRA and TRB clonality were tightly correlated in 8 or 9 samples, subsequent TCR analyses were focused on TRB only. Public TRB sequences were checked against a database of over 3,000 sequences associated with responses to pathogens, tumor antigens, self-antigens and alloantigens. Overall study outcomes, separate from this receptor: Across over 40 patients, TRB clonality was highly associated with recipient CMV seropositivity and CMV reactivation, and diversity in PTCy patients was similar to diversity in CNI/methotrexate controls. At 1-2 months, donor-recipient similarity was low but rose over the first year, and the later blood repertoires were often dominated by donor CD8+ memory clones. The TRB repertoires of T cells infiltrating skin or the GI tract showed only limited overlap with the TRB repertoires found in blood.

This clone is medium-sized (0.01 to 0.1%). The antigen it recognizes is unknown. No base quality information exists; no much larger clone differs at one position. The label giving this sample's treatment or condition can be read as: high-dose cyclophosphamide on days +3 and +4 as single-agent GVHD prophylaxis. Busulfan and fludarabine conditioning, a related or unrelated marrow graft, and cyclophosphamide on days +3 and +4 were given to PTCy patients. PTCy-treated patients came from a prospective multi-institutional clinical trial. Mononuclear cells from peripheral blood and bone marrow were separated by Ficoll-Hypaque density centrifugation and then cryopreserved. FACS on a FACSAria II was used to sort CD4+ and CD8+ T cells, including the naive and memory subsets. Genomic DNA was used for TRB sequencing, which was performed with the immunoSEQ assay at survey resolution or with the hsTCRB kit. From the authors' description of their analysis: The immunoSEQ software handled initial read processing, and the LymphoSeq R package was used for repertoire analyses. For each TRB dataset, clonality was calculated as 1 minus normalized Shannon entropy, and the Gini coefficient was computed as well. Phenotypes of unsorted samples were inferred by mapping TRB sequences from sorted subsets of the recipient or donor onto the same recipient's unsorted samples. Here the immuneACCESS table is served through TCRdb, limited to in-frame sequences with V and J called. Missing clones are a known gap in these copies; in checked studies unresolved V genes cover under half, and the rest lacks a known reason. The DNA gave D and trimming, while V, J and clone size come from that table. The sample table shows 15,000 to 20,000 clones, and about three quarters are seen once. Jointly, the top ten make up roughly 29% of the sample.

The sequencing here drew on CD8+ T cells sorted from PBMCs, taken roughly 250 weeks after a stem cell transplant with posttransplant cyclophosphamide. This sequence was found in a female patient in her forties or fifties who received an allogeneic stem cell transplant from a related donor, was CMV-positive, and had no GVHD. After a transplant, some T cells may be of graft donor origin.

The bases read TGTGCCAGCAGCCCGACGGGGGGTGTGTACAATGAGCAGTTCTTC. Its protein reads: CASSPTGGVYNEQFF. The rearranged segments are TRBV7-3 and TRBJ2-1; TRBD2 lines up with 7 middle nucleotides. Trimming removed 5 bases from V and 4 bases from J; the gene matches leave 8 bases unexplained. Including cysteine and phenylalanine, the CDR3 has 15 amino acids. Only the CDR3 part of the read is kept: 45 bases, read in frame from the first base. The CDR1 and CDR2 encoded by the germline V gene are SGHTA and FQGTGA.